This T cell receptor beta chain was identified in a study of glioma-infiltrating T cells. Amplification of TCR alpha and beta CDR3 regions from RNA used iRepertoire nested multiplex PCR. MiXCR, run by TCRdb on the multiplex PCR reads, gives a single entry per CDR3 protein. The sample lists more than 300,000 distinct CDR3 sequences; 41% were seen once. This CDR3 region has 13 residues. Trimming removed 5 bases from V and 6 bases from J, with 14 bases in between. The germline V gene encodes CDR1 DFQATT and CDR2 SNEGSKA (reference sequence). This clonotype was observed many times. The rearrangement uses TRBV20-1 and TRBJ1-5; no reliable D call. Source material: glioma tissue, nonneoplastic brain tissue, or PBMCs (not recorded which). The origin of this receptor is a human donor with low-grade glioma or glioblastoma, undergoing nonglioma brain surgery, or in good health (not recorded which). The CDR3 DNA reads TGCAGTGCTTGGGATTCCTCTGTTCAGCCCCAGCATTTT. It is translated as CSAWDSSVQPQHF.